This entry lists 6 T cell receptor beta chains sequenced from one sample in a study of early T cells in non-severe SARS-CoV-2 infection. TCRdb re-called the 5' RACE reads through MiXCR, storing one row per CDR3 protein. The sample has around 62,000 distinct CDR3 sequences; around 4.6% are singletons. Sequenced material: whole blood. All receptors derive from an adult who was a healthcare worker with PCR-confirmed SARS-CoV-2 infection or an uninfected control (not recorded which).

Ten or more counts support this clonotype. The CDR3 spells CASSLEGGQEKLFF. The CDR3, as DNA: TGCGCCAGCAGCTTGGAAGGTGGCCAAGAAAAACTGTTTTTT. The chain employs TRBV5-1 and TRBJ1-4; the D is unclear. V lost 0 bases, J lost 8 bases, and 11 bases lay in between. CDR1 and CDR2 from the germline V gene are SGHRS and YFSETQ. This CDR3 is built from 14 residues.

This clonotype was counted between two and nine times. The V and J genes are TRBV5-1 and TRBJ1-2; 8 positions match TRBD1. Trimming at V came to 1 base and at J to 7 bases, leaving 6 bases not matched to a gene. Germline V gene data show CDR1 as SGHRS and CDR2 as YFSETQ. The CDR3 is 14 residues long. The DNA of the CDR3 is TGCGCCAGCAGCTTGTGGCAGGGGGCCTTTGGCTACACCTTC. Amino acid sequence: CASSLWQGAFGYTF.

The rearrangement links TRBV18 to TRBJ1-2; a weak D match, TRBD1 (6 bases). The CDR3 consists of 14 residues. Germline lookup yields CDR1 KGHSH and CDR2 LQKENI. The V end lost 2 bases, the J end lost 8 bases, and 15 bases lay between the germline ends. The CDR3 DNA follows: TGTGCCAGCTCACCAGTTAGGGGGGGCAACGGCTACACCTTC. Translation gives CASSPVRGGNGYTF.

This clonotype was recorded at least ten times. The chain joins TRBV18 to TRBJ1-5; D ambiguous. The CDR3 covers 15 residues. Germline V lookup: CDR1 KGHSH, CDR2 LQKENI. Trimming cost V 3 bases and J 0 bases, with 9 bases left between them. This CDR3 is CASSPPGLSNQPQHF. For the CDR3, the DNA is TGTGCCAGCTCACCGCCCGGGCTTAGCAATCAGCCCCAGCATTTT.

Many counts were recorded for this clonotype. CDR3 region: CASSFNQGNTEAFF. The CDR3 DNA sequence: TGTGCCAGCAGCTTTAATCAGGGGAACACTGAAGCTTTCTTT. V and J are TRBV7-2 and TRBJ1-1, with D perhaps TRBD1 (5 bases). The CDR3 loop spans 14 amino acids. CDR1 and CDR2 (germline): SGHTA, FQGNSA. Deletions cut 3 bases from V and 1 base from J, with 9 bases between.

The chain uses TRBV29-1 and TRBJ2-5; weak D call: TRBD2 (5 bases). This CDR3 has 13 residues. V lost 7 bases to trimming and J lost 4 bases, with 16 bases between them. CDR1 is SQVTM, CDR2 ANQGSEA, per germline. CDR3 DNA: TGCAGCGCCAACCTCGGACTCGGAGAGACCCAGTACTTC. This gives the protein CSANLGLGETQYF.